The source of this T cell receptor beta chain is a study of CD8 T cells in ankylosing spondylitis. Germline V gene lookup returns CDR1 SGDLS and CDR2 YYNGEE. The V and J ends lost 0 bases and 4 bases respectively, with 10 bases between them. CDR3 size: 14 residues. Study-wide results and caveats: Characteristic, it appeared, of ankylosing spondylitis blood was a TCR beta motif of seven or eight highly homologous variants. Clones tied to disease were said to be significantly enriched in matched ankylosing spondylitis synovial fluid.

This clonotype has ten or more counts. Its antigen is currently unknown. Using its own MiXCR run on the 5' RACE reads, TCRdb lists one record per CDR3 protein. This sample has some 840,000 distinct CDR3 sequences, with about 12% found just once. The specimen was blood, either unsorted or a sorted T cell fraction (not recorded which). The chain couples TRBV9 to TRBJ2-5; D is perhaps TRBD1 (5 bases). The sequence derives from a male donor with ankylosing spondylitis. CDR3 amino acids: CASSVDTGRETQYF. The CDR3 DNA is TGTGCCAGCAGCGTAGACACAGGTAGAGAGACCCAGTACTTC.